This passage covers 14 T cell receptor beta chains from one sample sequenced in a study of Ad26.COV2.S vaccination and SARS-CoV-2 variants. Treatment specified: about 20 received Ad26.COV2.S at low or high dose, single or two shots; 5 received placebo; per-sample allocation not given. Day 63 following the first vaccine or placebo injection was when the samples were taken. This table comes from immunoSEQ multiplex PCR, and its TCRdb copy is limited to in-frame clones, with some not included. In the table there are around 250,000 clones, more than 70% of which are singletons. The sequences come from peripheral blood, collected in a trial of Ad26.COV2.S vaccine versus placebo. These TCRs come from a person between 18 and 65 years old who received the Ad26.COV2.S COVID-19 vaccine or a placebo.

This clone was recorded only once. This rearrangement joins TRBV7-2 to TRBJ2-1; TRBD2 agrees at 10 bases. Trimming took 1 base from V and 4 from J; bases not matched to a gene: 7. CDR1 SGHTA and CDR2 FQGNSA come from the germline V gene. This CDR3 is built from 17 residues. The CDR3 DNA is TGTGCCAGCAGCTTAGGGTCGGGTAGCGGGGGGTACAATGAGCAGTTCTTC. Its translation: CASSLGSGSGGYNEQFF.

This rearrangement joins TRBV7-9 to TRBJ2-1; D is uncertain. Germline CDR1 SEHNR, CDR2 FQNEAQ (reference sequence). The CDR3 has 15 amino acids. With 2 bases removed from V and 6 bases from J, the gap between germline ends came to 14 bases. CDR3 residues: CASSLPLSVGNEQFF. The CDR3 coding sequence is TGTGCCAGCAGCTTACCCCTCAGCGTGGGCAATGAGCAGTTCTTC.

The chain couples TRBV20-1 to TRBJ2-7; D ambiguous. This CDR3 comprises 13 residues. Trimming shortened V by 3 bases and J by 0 bases, and 9 bases separated the two germline ends. The germline gives CDR1 DFQATT, CDR2 SNEGSKA (reference sequence). The CDR3 nucleotides are TGCAGTGCTAGTTACCTCCCCTCCTACGAGCAGTACTTC. Protein sequence: CSASYLPSYEQYF.

The chain links TRBV7-2 to TRBJ1-1; 12 bases line up with TRBD1. The CDR3 loop spans 16 amino acids. The ends lost 3 bases at V and 5 bases at J; junction bases unmatched: 7. The V gene's germline CDR1 is SGHTA and CDR2 FQGNSA. The CDR3 protein is CASSFYGTGGGTEAFF. In nucleotides, the CDR3 is TGTGCCAGCAGCTTCTACGGGACAGGGGGCGGTACTGAAGCTTTCTTT.

The chain is built from TRBV28 and TRBJ2-4; 7 bases agree with TRBD2. The germline V gene has CDR1 MDHEN and CDR2 SYDVKM. This CDR3 has 14 residues. V shed 6 bases, J shed 5 bases, and the junction held 7 bases outside the gene matches. Here the CDR3 reads CASRNGGVENIQYF. In nucleotides, the CDR3 is TGTGCCAGCAGAAATGGGGGGGTCGAAAACATTCAGTACTTC.

The CDR3 spells CASSPAGGGTDTQYF. The CDR3 coding sequence is TGTGCCAGCTCCCCCGCAGGGGGCGGCACAGATACGCAGTATTTT. V gene TRBV27 combines with J gene TRBJ2-3; 8 positions match TRBD1. J was trimmed by 1 base and V by 8 bases; bases with no gene match: 8. Germline loops: CDR1 MNHEY, CDR2 SMNVEV (reference sequence). The CDR3 extends over 15 amino acids.

V and J are TRBV4-3 and TRBJ2-5, with no clear D. V lost 0 bases and J lost 1, with 6 bases in between. There are 14 residues in the CDR3. Germline values: CDR1 LGHNA, CDR2 YSLEER. Here the CDR3 reads CASSQDPAQETQYF. The CDR3 DNA reads TGCGCCAGCAGCCAAGATCCCGCCCAAGAGACCCAGTACTTC.

The chain uses TRBV15 and TRBJ2-7, with D possibly being TRBD2 (5 bases). The V gene's germline CDR1 is LNHNV and CDR2 YYDKDF (reference sequence). The CDR3 loop spans 13 amino acids. The germline V and J ends were trimmed by 3 bases and 3 bases, with 9 bases remaining between them. In nucleotides, the CDR3 is TGTGCCACCAGCAGGGGAGATATCTACGAGCAGTACTTC. Protein product: CATSRGDIYEQYF.

The chain links TRBV10-2 to TRBJ1-2; no definite D call. The V gene lost 5 bases and the J gene lost 3 bases, with 13 bases spanning the gap. The CDR3 has 14 residues. CDR1 is WSHSY and CDR2 is SAAADI in the germline V gene. The CDR3 protein is CASSPGPQDYGYTF. CDR3 sequence (DNA): TGCGCCAGCAGTCCGGGCCCCCAAGACTATGGCTACACCTTC.

The CDR3 is CASRQGASYNSPLHF. The CDR3 DNA reads as TGTGCCAGCAGACAGGGGGCCTCCTATAATTCACCCCTCCACTTT. V is TRBV6-5 and J is TRBJ1-6; 9 bases map to TRBD1. The CDR3 is 15 residues long. Germline V lookup: CDR1 MNHEY, CDR2 SVGAGI. V lost 6 bases and J lost 0; bases outside the gene matches: 0.

In DNA, the CDR3 is TGCGCCAGCAGTGGACCTTCAGGACAGTCCTCCTACGAGCAGTACTTC. Encoded protein: CASSGPSGQSSYEQYF. The chain carries TRBV10-1 and TRBJ2-7; possible D gene TRBD1, 6 bases. Germline CDR1 reads WNHNN; CDR2 reads SYGVQD (reference sequence). There are 16 residues in the CDR3. V lost 4 bases and J lost 0, with 16 bases in between.

By proportion, this clone is medium-sized. This sequence joins TRBV19 and TRBJ2-1; 9 bases are a match to TRBD2. Germline V gene sequence: CDR1 LNHDA, CDR2 SQIVND (reference sequence). V lost 3 bases, J lost 4 bases, and 13 bases stayed unmatched. This CDR3 contains 18 residues. For the CDR3, the DNA is TGTGCCAGTAGTATCTCACTAGCGGGCGCCCTCTTTTACAATGAGCAGTTCTTC. This translates into CASSISLAGALFYNEQFF.

J is TRBJ1-2 and V is TRBV12-3 or TRBV12-4; TRBD1 is a possible D gene (6 bases). V lost 6 bases, J lost 8 bases, and 10 bases lay in between. The CDR3 consists of 11 residues. The chain's CDR3 is CASSRTGGYTF. CDR3 nucleotides: TGTGCCAGCAGCCGAACAGGGGGCTACACCTTC.

This chain connects TRBV5-1 to TRBJ1-1, with D tentatively TRBD1 (6 bases). Germline V gene lookup returns CDR1 SGHRS and CDR2 YFSETQ. The V end was cut by 1 base, the J end by 3 bases, with 13 bases between. This CDR3 comprises 15 residues. The CDR3 DNA follows: TGCGCCAGCAGCTTGTTAGGGGGTAGGGACACTGAAGCTTTCTTT. It codes for CASSLLGGRDTEAFF.